The clone carrying this T cell receptor (beta chain) occurred many times. This record comes from a study of Graves' ophthalmopathy and Graves' hyperthyroidism. Amplified TCR beta CDR3 regions were obtained using RNA transcripts as template. A first-round RT-PCR used HTBI primers, followed by a second-round multiplex PCR. TCRdb itself ran the multiplex PCR reads through MiXCR, one entry per CDR3 protein. This table has 360,000 or so distinct CDR3 sequences, around 18% appearing once. The germline gives CDR1 GTSNPN, CDR2 SVGIG (reference sequence). The ends were cut back, 1 base at V and 6 bases at J, with 7 bases in the middle. This CDR3 is 12 amino acids long.

The chain has TRBV30 and TRBJ1-5; perhaps TRBD1 as D (5 bases). This TCR was recovered from a woman aged 18-30 years with Graves' ophthalmopathy. Sequencing used peripheral blood. The CDR3 coding sequence is TGTGCCTGGAGTGCGGGGGTTCAGCCCCAGCATTTT. It codes for CAWSAGVQPQHF.